This T cell receptor beta chain is drawn from a study of cytomegalovirus exposure and HLA in healthy donors. In the PCR, 60 Vbeta and 13 Jbeta primers were used. The repertoire was sequenced with immunoSEQ multiplex PCR; TCRdb's copy has only in-frame clones and lacks some. Here the sample spans some 120,000 clones, 74% being singletons. The V gene's germline CDR1 is LGHNA and CDR2 YNFKEQ. The V and J ends lost 0 bases and 5 bases respectively, with 23 bases between them. The CDR3 consists of 19 residues. The sequence derives from a human donor in good health. The sample consisted of PBMCs. The gene calls are TRBV4-2 and TRBJ1-3, with D maybe TRBD1 (5 bases). The CDR3 protein is CASSQELTGSSAGRNTIYF. The CDR3 DNA follows: TGTGCCAGCAGCCAAGAGTTAACCGGATCCTCGGCAGGGCGAAACACCATATATTTT.